This paragraph reports one TCR beta chain. Trimming took off 6 bases at V and 1 base at J, with 12 bases between the two ends. The germline CDR1 and CDR2 sequences are MNHEY and SVGAGI. The CDR3 totals 14 residues. Original analysis: Amplification of reference gene primers provided the estimated nucleated cell counts. TCRdb keeps only in-frame clones here, not all; method: immunoSEQ multiplex PCR. V and J calls and clone size follow that table, whereas D and trimming were derived from the DNA. The data hold fewer than 110,000 clones, with around 90% observed a single time. This sample is part of a study of blood T cell repertoires in COVID-19. Study background: The United States, Italy and Spain supplied acute and convalescent COVID-19 samples. Sources were T cells, B-cell-depleted T cells, or PBMCs; the material itself was cDNA or gDNA.

The sample consisted of peripheral blood. The chain has TRBV6-5 and TRBJ1-2; possible D gene TRBD1, 5 bases. This TCR came from a man in his forties or fifties in a cohort sampled during active COVID-19. CDR3 sequence: CASRYPGLNYGYTF. The CDR3 nucleotides are TGTGCCAGCAGGTATCCGGGACTTAACTATGGCTACACCTTC.